This section outlines one T cell receptor (beta chain) sequence together with its context. The CDR3 consists of 13 residues. Germline CDR1 reads SNHLY; CDR2 reads FYNNEI. Unmatched junction bases numbered 6, after V lost 8 bases and J lost 8 bases. Participants, about 18 to 100 years old, spanned about two dozen US areas. Donors in Cohort 3 who had recovered were those with two negative PCRs, healthcare professional clearance, or resolution of their symptoms. The data were obtained in a study of blood T cell repertoires in COVID-19. At the level of the study: The United States, Italy and Spain were the sources of the acute and convalescent COVID-19 samples.

Authors' methods: Estimates of nucleated cell counts were drawn from the amplification of reference gene primers. Clones were read by immunoSEQ multiplex PCR, and TCRdb kept only the in-frame ones, dropping some. V and J calls and clone size come straight from that table; D and trimming were deduced from the DNA. This table has roughly 250,000 clones, about 89% appearing once. Sequencing was done on a sample of PBMCs or T cells enriched from blood (not recorded which). This clonotype was sampled from a woman under 30 who had recovered from COVID-19. The rearrangement links TRBV2 to TRBJ1-6; 7 bases align to TRBD1. Here the CDR3 DNA reads TGTGCCAGCCAGGACAGGCAGTATTCACCCCTCCACTTT. Protein product: CASQDRQYSPLHF.